This T cell receptor beta chain was recorded in a study of T cells in Graves' hyperthyroidism and ophthalmopathy. Amplification targeted TCR beta CDR3 regions from RNA transcripts. HTBI primers were employed in a first-round RT-PCR of the TCR CDR3. MiXCR, applied by TCRdb to the multiplex PCR reads, yields one record per CDR3 protein. Of 400,000 to 550,000 distinct CDR3 sequences in the sample, approximately 25% are singletons; the top ten hold about 10%. Germline CDR1 reads MNHNS; CDR2 reads SASEGT. V dropped 6 bases and J dropped 1 base, with 13 bases sitting between them. This CDR3 contains 15 residues.

The sample consisted of blood. The TCR originated in a woman aged 25 to 39 with Graves' ophthalmopathy. V gene TRBV6-1 combines with J gene TRBJ1-5, with D possibly TRBD1 on 5 matching bases. CDR3 sequence reads: CASSFRVISNQPQHF. The CDR3 coding sequence is TGTGCCAGCAGCTTCAGGGTTATCAGCAATCAGCCCCAGCATTTT.